The clone carrying this T cell receptor (beta chain) was seen at least ten times. Its antigen is unidentified. The CDR3 runs 15 residues. CDR1 is MNHEY and CDR2 is SVGAGI in the germline V gene. Losses at the gene ends were 6 bases for V and 5 bases for J; bases not matched to a gene: 12. The data belong to a study of T-cell reconstitution after alpha-beta-depleted transplantation in children. Using unique molecular identifiers, the investigators prepared the TCRbeta library. MiXCR was run by TCRdb on the PCR reads, yielding one entry per CDR3 protein. Here the sample spans 550,000 to 800,000 distinct CDR3 sequences, around 13% being singletons. Notes on the study in general: T-cell counts and diversity at one year following transplant were attributed mainly to newly produced T cells. After transplant, high TCRbeta diversity at day 60 in some patients arose from surviving recipient T cells and thymic progenitors. Roughly two months post-transplant, alpha-beta T cells reportedly originated from several hundred graft clones that had expanded.

This TCR came from a girl aged 2 to 10 with congenital amegakaryocytic thrombocytopenia, due to receive a stem cell transplant. The V and J genes are TRBV6-5 and TRBJ1-1, with 7 positions matching TRBD1. The source was PBMCs, collected before TCRalphabeta/CD19-depleted stem cell transplant. Written as DNA, the CDR3 is TGTGCCAGCAGCCTACAGGGGCTGGGAGGGACTGAAGCTTTCTTT. This codes for CASSLQGLGGTEAFF.